This note documents a single TCR beta chain sequence. This record comes from a study of cytotoxic CD8 clonotypes in ibrutinib-treated CLL. Sequencing was performed with immunoSEQ multiplex PCR; in TCRdb, only in-frame clones are kept and a portion is missing. This sample has 13,000 to 15,000 clones; roughly two thirds occur once, and the top ten carry 35% to 50%. CDR1 and CDR2 from the germline V gene are SNHLY and FYNNEI. V lost 6 bases to trimming and J lost 2 bases; unmatched junction nucleotides: 6. The CDR3 runs 15 residues. This clonotype was sampled from a human donor with chronic lymphocytic leukemia. The chain joins TRBV2 to TRBJ2-7; 11 nucleotides align to TRBD2. The sequencing here drew on PBMCs, taken before ibrutinib treatment. The CDR3 DNA reads TGTGCCAGCAGCTATAGCGGGGGGGGCGCCTACGAGCAGTACTTC. This sequence encodes CASSYSGGGAYEQYF.